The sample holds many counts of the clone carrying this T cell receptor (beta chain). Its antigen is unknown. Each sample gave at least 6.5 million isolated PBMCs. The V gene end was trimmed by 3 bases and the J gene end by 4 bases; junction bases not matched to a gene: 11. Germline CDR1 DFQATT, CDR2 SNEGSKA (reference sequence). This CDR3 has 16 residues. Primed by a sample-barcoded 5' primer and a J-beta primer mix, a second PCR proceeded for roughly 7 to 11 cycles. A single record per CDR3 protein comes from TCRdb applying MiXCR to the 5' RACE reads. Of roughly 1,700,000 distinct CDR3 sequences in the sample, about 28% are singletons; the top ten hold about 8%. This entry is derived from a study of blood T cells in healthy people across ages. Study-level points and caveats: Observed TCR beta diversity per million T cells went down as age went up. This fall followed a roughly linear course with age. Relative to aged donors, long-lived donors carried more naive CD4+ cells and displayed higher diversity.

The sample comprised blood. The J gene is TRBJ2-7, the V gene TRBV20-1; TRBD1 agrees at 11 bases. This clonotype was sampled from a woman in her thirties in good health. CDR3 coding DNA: TGCAGTGCTAGTCCGGGACCGGGACAGGGGGGGTACGAGCAGTACTTC. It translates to CSASPGPGQGGYEQYF.